The TCR beta chain described here comes from a study of blood T cell repertoires in COVID-19. The CDR3 length is 18 residues. Germline trimming cut 3 bases from V and 7 bases from J; bases unmatched to any gene: 16. CDR1 is SGHRS and CDR2 is YFSETQ in the germline V gene. Measured with immunoSEQ multiplex PCR; TCRdb has only the in-frame clones, and not every one. The data hold 400,000 to 500,000 clones, with around nine tenths observed a single time. The sequenced material came from PBMCs or T cells enriched from blood (not recorded which). The receptor was derived from a woman under 30 who had been exposed to COVID-19. The chain has TRBV5-1 and TRBJ1-6; 7 nucleotides align to TRBD1. The CDR3 nucleotides read TGCGCCAGCAGCTCTACGAGGGGACAGATGGGCCCGAATTCACCCCTCCACTTT. It codes for CASSSTRGQMGPNSPLHF.